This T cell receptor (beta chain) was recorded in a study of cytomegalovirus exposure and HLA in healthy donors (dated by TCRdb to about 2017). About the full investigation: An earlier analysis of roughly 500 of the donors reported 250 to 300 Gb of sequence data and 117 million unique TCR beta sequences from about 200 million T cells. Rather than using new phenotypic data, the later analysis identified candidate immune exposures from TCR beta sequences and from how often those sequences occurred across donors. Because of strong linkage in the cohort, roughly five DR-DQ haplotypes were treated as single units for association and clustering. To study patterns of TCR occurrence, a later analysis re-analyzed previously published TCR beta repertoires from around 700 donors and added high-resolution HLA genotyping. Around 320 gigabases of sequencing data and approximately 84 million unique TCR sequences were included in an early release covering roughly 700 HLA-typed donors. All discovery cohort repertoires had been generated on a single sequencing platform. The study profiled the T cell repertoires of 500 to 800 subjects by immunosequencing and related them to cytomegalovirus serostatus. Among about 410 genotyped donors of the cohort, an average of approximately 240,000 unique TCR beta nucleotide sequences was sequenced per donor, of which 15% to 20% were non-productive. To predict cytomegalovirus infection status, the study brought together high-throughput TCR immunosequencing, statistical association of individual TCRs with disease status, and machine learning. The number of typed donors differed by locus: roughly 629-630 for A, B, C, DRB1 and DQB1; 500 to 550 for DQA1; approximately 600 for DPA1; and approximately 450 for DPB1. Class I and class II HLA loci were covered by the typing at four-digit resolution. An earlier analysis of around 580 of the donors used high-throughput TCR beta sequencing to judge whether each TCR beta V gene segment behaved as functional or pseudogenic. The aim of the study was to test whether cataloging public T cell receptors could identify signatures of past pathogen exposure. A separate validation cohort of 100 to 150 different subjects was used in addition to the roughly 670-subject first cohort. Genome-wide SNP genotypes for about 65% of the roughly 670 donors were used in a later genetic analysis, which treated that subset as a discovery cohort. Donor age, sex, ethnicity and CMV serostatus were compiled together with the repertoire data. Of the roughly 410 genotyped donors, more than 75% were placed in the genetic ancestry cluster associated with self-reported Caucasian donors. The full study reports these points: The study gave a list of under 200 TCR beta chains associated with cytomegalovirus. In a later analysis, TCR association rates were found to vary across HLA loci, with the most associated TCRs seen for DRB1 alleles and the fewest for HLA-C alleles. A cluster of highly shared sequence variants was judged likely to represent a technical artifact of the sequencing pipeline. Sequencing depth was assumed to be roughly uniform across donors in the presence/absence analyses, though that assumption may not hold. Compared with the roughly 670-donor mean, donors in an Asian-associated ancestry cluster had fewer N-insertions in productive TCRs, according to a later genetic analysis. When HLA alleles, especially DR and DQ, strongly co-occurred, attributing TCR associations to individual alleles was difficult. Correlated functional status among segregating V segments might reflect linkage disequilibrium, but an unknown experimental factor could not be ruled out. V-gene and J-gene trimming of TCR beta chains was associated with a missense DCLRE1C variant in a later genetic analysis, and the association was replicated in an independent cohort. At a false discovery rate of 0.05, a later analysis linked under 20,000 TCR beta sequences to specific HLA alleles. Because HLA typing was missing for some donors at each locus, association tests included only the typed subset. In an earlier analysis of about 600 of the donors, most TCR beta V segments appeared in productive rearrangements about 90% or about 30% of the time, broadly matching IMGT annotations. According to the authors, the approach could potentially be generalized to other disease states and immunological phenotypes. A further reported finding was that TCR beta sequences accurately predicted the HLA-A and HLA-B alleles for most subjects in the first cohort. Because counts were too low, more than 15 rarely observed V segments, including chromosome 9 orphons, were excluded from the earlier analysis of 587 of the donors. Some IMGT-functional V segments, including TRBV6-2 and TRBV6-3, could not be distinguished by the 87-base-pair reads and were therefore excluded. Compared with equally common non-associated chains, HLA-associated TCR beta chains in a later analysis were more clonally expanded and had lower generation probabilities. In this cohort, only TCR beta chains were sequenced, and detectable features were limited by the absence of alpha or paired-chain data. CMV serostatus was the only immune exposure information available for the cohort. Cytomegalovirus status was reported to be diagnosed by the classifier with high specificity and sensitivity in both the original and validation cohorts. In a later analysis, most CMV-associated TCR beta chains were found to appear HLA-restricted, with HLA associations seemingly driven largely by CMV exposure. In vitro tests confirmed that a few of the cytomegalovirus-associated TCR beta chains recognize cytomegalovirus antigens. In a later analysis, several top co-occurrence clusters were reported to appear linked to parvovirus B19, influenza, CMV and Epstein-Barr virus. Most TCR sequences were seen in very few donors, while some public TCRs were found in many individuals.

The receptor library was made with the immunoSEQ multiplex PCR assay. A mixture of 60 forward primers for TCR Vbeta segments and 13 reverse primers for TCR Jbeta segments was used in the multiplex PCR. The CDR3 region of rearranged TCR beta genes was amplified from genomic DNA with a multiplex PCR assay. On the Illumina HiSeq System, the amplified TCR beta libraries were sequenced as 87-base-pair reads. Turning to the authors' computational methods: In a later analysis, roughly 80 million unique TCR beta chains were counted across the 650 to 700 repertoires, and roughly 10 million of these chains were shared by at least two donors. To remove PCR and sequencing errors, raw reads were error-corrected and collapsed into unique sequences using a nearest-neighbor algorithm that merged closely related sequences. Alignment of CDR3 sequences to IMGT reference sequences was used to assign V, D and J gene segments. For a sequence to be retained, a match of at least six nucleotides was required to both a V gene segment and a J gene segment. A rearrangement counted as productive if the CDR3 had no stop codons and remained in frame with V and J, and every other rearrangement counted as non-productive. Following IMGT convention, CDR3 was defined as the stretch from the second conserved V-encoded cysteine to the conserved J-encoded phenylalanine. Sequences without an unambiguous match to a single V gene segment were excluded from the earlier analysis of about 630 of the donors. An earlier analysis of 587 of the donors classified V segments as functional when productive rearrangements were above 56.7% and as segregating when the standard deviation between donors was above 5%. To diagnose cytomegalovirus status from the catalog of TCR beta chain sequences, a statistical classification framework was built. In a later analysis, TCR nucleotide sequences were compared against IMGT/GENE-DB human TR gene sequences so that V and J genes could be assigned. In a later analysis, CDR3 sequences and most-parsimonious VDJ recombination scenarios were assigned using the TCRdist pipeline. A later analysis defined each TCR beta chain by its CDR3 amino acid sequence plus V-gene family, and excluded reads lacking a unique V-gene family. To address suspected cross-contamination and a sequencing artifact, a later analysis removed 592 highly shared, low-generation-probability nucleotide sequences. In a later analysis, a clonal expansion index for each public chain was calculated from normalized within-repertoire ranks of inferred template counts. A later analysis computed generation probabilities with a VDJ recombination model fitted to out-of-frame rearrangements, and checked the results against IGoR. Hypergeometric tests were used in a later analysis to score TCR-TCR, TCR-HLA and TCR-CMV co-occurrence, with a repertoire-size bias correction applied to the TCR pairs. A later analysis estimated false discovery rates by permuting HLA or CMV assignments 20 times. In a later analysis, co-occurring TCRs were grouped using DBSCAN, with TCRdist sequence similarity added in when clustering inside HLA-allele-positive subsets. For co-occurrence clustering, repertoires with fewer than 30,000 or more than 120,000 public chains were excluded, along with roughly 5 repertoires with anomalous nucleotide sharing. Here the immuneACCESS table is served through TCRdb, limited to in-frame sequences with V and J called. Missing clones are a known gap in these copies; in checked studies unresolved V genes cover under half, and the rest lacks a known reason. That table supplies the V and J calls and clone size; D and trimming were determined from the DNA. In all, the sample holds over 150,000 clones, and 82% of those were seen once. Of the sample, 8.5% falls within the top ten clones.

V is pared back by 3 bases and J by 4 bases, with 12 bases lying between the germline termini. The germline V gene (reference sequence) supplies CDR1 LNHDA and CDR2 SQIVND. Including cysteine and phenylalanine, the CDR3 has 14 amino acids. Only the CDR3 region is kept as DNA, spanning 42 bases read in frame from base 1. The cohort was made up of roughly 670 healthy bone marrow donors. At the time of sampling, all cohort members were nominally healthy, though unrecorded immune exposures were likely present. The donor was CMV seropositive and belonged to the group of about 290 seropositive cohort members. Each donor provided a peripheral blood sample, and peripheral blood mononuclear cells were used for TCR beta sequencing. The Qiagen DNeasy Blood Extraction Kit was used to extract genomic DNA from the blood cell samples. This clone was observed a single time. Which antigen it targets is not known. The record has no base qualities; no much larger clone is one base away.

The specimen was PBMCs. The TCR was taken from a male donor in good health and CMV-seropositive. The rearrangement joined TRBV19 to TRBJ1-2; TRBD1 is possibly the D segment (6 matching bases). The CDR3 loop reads CASSIGQPLYGYTF. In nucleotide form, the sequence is TGTGCCAGTAGTATTGGACAGCCACTCTATGGCTACACCTTC.